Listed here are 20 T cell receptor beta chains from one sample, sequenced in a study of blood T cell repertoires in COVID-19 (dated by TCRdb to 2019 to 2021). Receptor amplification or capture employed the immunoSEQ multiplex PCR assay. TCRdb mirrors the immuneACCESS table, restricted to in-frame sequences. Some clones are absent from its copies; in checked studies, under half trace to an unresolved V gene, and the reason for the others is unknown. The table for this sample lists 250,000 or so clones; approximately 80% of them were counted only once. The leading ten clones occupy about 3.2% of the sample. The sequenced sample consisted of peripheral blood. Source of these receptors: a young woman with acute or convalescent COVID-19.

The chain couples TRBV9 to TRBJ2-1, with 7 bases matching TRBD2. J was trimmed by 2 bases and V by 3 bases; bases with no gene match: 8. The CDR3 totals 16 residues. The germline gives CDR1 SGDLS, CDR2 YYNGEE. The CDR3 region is CASSGTLAEAYNEQFF. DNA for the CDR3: TGTGCCAGCAGCGGGACCCTAGCGGAGGCCTACAATGAGCAGTTCTTC.

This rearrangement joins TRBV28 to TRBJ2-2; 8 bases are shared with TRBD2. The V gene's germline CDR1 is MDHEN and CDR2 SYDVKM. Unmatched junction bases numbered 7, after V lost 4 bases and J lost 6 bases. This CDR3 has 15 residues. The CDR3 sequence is CASSSGGGYPGELFF. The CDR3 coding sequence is TGTGCCAGCAGTTCCGGGGGGGGGTACCCCGGGGAGCTGTTTTTT.

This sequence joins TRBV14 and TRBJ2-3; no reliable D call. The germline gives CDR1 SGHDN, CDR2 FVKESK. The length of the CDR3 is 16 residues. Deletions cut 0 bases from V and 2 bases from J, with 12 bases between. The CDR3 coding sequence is TGTGCCAGCAGCCAAGATTCCCTGGGCGTCACAGATACGCAGTATTTT. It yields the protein CASSQDSLGVTDTQYF.

The CDR3 nucleotides read TGTGCCAGCAGCTTAGCGGCGGACTATGGCTACACCTTC. Its translation is CASSLAADYGYTF. V usage is TRBV7-9 and J usage is TRBJ1-2; no clear D. Trimming shortened V by 0 bases and J by 3 bases, and 5 bases separated the two germline ends. The CDR3 runs 13 residues. Germline lookup yields CDR1 SEHNR and CDR2 FQNEAQ (reference sequence).

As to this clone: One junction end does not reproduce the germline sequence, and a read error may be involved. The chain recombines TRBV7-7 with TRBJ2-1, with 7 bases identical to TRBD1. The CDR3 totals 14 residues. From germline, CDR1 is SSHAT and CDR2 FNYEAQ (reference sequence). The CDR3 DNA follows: TGTGCTAGCAGCTTAACCGGGACAGTTGATGAGCAGTTCTTC. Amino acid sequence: CASSLTGTVDEQFF.

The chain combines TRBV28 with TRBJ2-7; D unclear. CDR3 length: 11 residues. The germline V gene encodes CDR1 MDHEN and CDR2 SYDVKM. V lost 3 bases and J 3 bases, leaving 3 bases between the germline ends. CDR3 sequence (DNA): TGTGCCAGCAGTTTCCTCTACGAGCAGTACTTC. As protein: CASSFLYEQYF.

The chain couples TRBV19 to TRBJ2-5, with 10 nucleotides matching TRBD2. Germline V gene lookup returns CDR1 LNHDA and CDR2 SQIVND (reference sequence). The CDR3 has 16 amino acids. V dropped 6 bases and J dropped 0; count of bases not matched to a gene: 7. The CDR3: CASRSTTSGYQETQYF. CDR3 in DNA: TGTGCCAGTAGATCTACGACTAGCGGGTACCAAGAGACCCAGTACTTC.

In DNA, the CDR3 is TGTGCCAGTAGTATACAGTCCGCCTACAATGAGCAGTTCTTC. As protein: CASSIQSAYNEQFF. V gene TRBV19 combines with J gene TRBJ2-1; D is unresolved. Germline V gene sequence: CDR1 LNHDA, CDR2 SQIVND (reference sequence). The CDR3 has 14 amino acids. V gave up 2 bases and J gave up 2 bases, with 7 bases separating them. Drawing the rest from reference TRBV19 and TRBJ2-1, the complete variable domain is DGGITQSPKYLFRKEGQNVTLSCEQNLNHDAMYWYRQDPGQGLRLIYYSQIVNDFQKGDIAEGYSVSREKKESFPLTVTSAQKNPTAFYLCASSIQSAYNEQFFGPGTRLTVL.

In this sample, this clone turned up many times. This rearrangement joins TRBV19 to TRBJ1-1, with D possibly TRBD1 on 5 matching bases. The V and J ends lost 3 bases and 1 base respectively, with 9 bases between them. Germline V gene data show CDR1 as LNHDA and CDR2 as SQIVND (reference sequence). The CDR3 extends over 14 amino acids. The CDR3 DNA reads TGTGCCAGTAGTATCCAGGGCTCGAACACTGAAGCTTTCTTT. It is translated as CASSIQGSNTEAFF.

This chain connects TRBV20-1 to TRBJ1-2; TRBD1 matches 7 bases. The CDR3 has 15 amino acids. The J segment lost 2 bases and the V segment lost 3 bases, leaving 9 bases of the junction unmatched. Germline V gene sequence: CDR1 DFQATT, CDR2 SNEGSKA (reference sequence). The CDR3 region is CSASVQGGSNYGYTF. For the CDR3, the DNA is TGCAGTGCTAGTGTTCAGGGGGGATCCAACTATGGCTACACCTTC.

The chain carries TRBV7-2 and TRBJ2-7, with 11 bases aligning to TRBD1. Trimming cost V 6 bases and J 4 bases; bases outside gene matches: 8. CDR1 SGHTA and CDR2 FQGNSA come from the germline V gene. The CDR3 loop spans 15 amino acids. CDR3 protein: CASSPRDRGLYEQYF. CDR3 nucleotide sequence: TGTGCCAGCAGTCCCCGGGACAGGGGGTTGTACGAGCAGTACTTC.

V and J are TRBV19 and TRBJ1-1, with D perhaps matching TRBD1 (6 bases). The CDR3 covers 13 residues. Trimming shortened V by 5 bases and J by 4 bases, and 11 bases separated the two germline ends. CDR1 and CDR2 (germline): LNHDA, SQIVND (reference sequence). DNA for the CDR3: TGTGCCAGTAGTCGGGGGGCCCCCACTGAAGCTTTCTTT. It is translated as CASSRGAPTEAFF.

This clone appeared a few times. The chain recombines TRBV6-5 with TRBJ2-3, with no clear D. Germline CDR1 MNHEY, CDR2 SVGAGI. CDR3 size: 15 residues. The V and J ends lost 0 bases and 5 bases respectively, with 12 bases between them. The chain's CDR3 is CASSYSMGRQDTQYF. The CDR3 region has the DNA TGTGCCAGCAGTTACTCGATGGGCAGGCAAGATACGCAGTATTTT.

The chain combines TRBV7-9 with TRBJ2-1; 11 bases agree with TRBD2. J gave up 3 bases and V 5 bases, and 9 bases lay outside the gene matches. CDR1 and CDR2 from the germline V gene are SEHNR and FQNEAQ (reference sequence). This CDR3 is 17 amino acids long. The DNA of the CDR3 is TGTGCCAGCAGCCCAACTCCAACTAGCGGGAGCTACAATGAGCAGTTCTTC. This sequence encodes CASSPTPTSGSYNEQFF.

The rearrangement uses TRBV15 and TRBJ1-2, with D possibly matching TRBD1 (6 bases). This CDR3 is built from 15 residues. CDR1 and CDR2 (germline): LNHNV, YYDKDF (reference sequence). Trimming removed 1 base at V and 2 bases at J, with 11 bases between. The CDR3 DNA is TGTGCCACCAGCAGAGGAGCGGACAGCAACTATGGCTACACCTTC. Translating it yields CATSRGADSNYGYTF.

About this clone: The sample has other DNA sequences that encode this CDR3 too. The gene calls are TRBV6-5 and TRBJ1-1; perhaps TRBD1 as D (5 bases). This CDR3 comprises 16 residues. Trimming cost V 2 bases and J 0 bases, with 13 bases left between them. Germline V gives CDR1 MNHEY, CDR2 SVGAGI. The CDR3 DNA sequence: TGTGCCAGCAGTTACCGAACGGACAAGATGAACACTGAAGCTTTCTTT. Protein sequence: CASSYRTDKMNTEAFF.

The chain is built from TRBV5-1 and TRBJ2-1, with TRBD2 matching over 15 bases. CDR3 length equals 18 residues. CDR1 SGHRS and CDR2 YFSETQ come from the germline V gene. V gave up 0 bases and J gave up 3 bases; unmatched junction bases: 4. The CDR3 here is CASSLAGLAGGNYNEQFF. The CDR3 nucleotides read TGCGCCAGCAGCTTGGCCGGACTAGCGGGAGGGAACTACAATGAGCAGTTCTTC.

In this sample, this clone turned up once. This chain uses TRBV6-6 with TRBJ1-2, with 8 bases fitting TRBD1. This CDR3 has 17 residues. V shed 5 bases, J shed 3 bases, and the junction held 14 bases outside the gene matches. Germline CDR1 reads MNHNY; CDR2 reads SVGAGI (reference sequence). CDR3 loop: CASSQTRPGQGYYGYTF. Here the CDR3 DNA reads TGTGCCAGCAGTCAAACCCGACCCGGACAGGGCTACTATGGCTACACCTTC.

The CDR3 region is CASSLYTGQADTQYF. CDR3 DNA: TGTGCCAGCAGTTTATATACAGGTCAAGCAGATACGCAGTATTTT. The chain carries TRBV28 and TRBJ2-3; D possibly corresponds to TRBD1 (5 bases). The CDR3 is 15 amino acids. Trimming cost V 1 base and J 4 bases, with 12 bases left between them. The germline V gene encodes CDR1 MDHEN and CDR2 SYDVKM.

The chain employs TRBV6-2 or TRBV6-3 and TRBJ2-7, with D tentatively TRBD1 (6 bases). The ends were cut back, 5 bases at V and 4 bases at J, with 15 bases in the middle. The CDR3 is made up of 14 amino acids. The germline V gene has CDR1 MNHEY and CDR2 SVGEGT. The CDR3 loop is CASSAPGHIYEQYF. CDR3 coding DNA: TGTGCCAGCAGTGCGCCGGGACACATATACGAGCAGTACTTC.